The TCR beta chain under discussion was sequenced for a study of blood T cell repertoires in COVID-19. Trimming left V 5 bases short and J 4 bases short, with 14 bases between. Germline loops: CDR1 SGHTA, CDR2 FQGNSA. This CDR3 has 15 residues. This clone was recorded a few times. Some clones are missing from TCRdb's copy, which holds only in-frame ones; the method was immunoSEQ multiplex PCR. The sample holds about 97,000 clones; approximately 91% are singletons and the top ten take roughly 17%. The V call is TRBV7-2, the J call TRBJ2-2; no firm D call. The receptor comes from a man aged 50-60 years with acute or convalescent COVID-19. Material for sequencing was peripheral blood. CDR3 sequence: CASSPVVRGTGELFF. DNA for the CDR3: TGTGCCAGCAGCCCTGTAGTGAGAGGCACCGGGGAGCTGTTTTTT. The whole variable domain, remainder taken from reference TRBV7-2 and TRBJ2-2, is GAGVSQSPSNKVTEKGKDVELRCDPISGHTALYWYRQSLGQGLEFLIYFQGNSAPDKSGLPSDRFSAERTGGSVSTLTIQRTQQEDSAVYLCASSPVVRGTGELFFGEGSRLTVL.